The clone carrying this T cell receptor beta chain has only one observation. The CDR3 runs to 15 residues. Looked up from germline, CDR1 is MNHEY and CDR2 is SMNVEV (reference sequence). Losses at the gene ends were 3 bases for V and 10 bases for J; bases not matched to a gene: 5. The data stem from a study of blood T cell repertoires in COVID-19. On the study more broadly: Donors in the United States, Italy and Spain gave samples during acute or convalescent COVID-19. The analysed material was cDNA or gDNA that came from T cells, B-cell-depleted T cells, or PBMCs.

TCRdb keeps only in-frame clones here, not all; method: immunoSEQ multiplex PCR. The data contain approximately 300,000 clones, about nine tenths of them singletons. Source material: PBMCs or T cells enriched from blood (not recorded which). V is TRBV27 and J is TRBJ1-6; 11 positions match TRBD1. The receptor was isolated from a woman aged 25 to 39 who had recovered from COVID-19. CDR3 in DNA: TGTGCCAGCAGTTTCCGGGACAGGGGGGTCTCACCCCTCCACTTT. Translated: CASSFRDRGVSPLHF.